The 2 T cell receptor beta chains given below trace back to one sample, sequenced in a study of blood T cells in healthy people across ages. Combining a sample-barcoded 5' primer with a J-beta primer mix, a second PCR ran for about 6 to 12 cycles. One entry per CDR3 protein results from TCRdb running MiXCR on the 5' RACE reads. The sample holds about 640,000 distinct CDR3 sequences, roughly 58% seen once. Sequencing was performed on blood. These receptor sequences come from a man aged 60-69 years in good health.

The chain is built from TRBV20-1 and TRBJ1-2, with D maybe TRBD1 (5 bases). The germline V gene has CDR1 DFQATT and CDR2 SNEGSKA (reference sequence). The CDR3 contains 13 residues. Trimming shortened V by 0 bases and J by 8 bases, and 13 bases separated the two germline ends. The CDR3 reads CSARDVGVQGYTF. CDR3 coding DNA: TGCAGTGCTAGAGATGTGGGGGTTCAAGGCTACACCTTC.

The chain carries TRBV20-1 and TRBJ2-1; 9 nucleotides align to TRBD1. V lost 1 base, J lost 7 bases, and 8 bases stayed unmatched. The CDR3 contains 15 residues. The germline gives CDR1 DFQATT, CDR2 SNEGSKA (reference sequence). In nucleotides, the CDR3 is TGCAGTGCTAGAGTCTTCGACAGGGGGGGTAATGAGCAGTTCTTC. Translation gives CSARVFDRGGNEQFF.